Below, 14 T cell receptor beta chains from the same sample are listed, as sequenced in a study of cytomegalovirus exposure and HLA in healthy donors. It was with 60 Vbeta and 13 Jbeta primers that the PCR ran. Libraries were prepared by immunoSEQ multiplex PCR; TCRdb keeps only in-frame clonotypes and omits some of them. The sample holds under 200,000 clones; around 75% are singletons and the top ten take about 7.6%. Specimen: PBMCs. The receptors originated from a woman aged 40 to 55 in good health and CMV-seropositive.

The chain employs TRBV28 and TRBJ2-7, with D perhaps TRBD2 (6 bases). V lost 4 bases, J lost 2 bases, and 12 bases lay in between. The CDR3 consists of 14 residues. Germline loops: CDR1 MDHEN, CDR2 SYDVKM. This CDR3 is CASSSAGPTYEQYF. The CDR3 DNA is TGTGCCAGCAGTTCTGCGGGGCCGACCTACGAGCAGTACTTC. Drawing the rest from reference TRBV28 and TRBJ2-7, the complete variable domain is DVKVTQSSRYLVKRTGEKVFLECVQDMDHENMFWYRQDPGLGLRLIYFSYDVKMKEKGDIPEGYSVSREKKERFSLILESASTNQTSMYLCASSSAGPTYEQYFGPGTRLTVT.

This clone occurred once. CDR3 DNA sequence: TGTGCCAGCAGTCTGGTACCGACAGGGATGGAGACCCAGTACTTC. Its translation is CASSLVPTGMETQYF. The chain uses TRBV28 and TRBJ2-5; TRBD1 agrees at 7 bases. V gave up 5 bases and J gave up 5 bases; unmatched junction bases: 11. Germline loops: CDR1 MDHEN, CDR2 SYDVKM. The CDR3 sequence is 15 residues long.

This sequence joins TRBV27 and TRBJ2-7, with 7 bases aligning to TRBD2. CDR3 size: 13 residues. Germline CDR1 and CDR2: MNHEY and SMNVEV (reference sequence). After removal of 4 bases from V and 5 bases from J, the junction contained 5 bases not matched to a gene. This CDR3 is CASSYWGGDEQYF. CDR3 in DNA: TGTGCCAGCAGTTATTGGGGGGGAGACGAGCAGTACTTC.

V gene TRBV21-1 combines with J gene TRBJ1-5. TRBV21-1 is a documented pseudogene. The length of the CDR3 is 12 residues. The CDR3 loop reads CRYGASNQPQHF. The CDR3 region has the DNA TGTCGATACGGTGCTAGCAATCAGCCCCAGCATTTT.

The J gene is TRBJ2-1, the V gene TRBV5-8, with 8 bases aligning to TRBD2. The CDR3 covers 15 residues. In germline, CDR1 is SGHTS, CDR2 YDEGEE. V lost 4 bases to trimming and J lost 9 bases; unmatched junction nucleotides: 12. DNA of the CDR3: TGTGCCAGCAGCCCAGCGGGACTAGTTGGTGGTGAGCAGTTCTTC. Translation gives CASSPAGLVGGEQFF.

This chain links TRBV11-3 with TRBJ2-5, with no clear D. Germline assignment: CDR1 SGHNT and CDR2 YENEEA. Trimming removed 2 bases from V and 5 bases from J, with 9 bases in between. The CDR3 contains 13 residues. This CDR3 is CASSLQPRETQYF. DNA of the CDR3: TGTGCCAGCAGCTTACAACCCAGGGAGACCCAGTACTTC.

The chain recombines TRBV29-1 with TRBJ1-1, with D perhaps TRBD1 (5 bases). Trimming cost V 5 bases and J 11 bases, with 12 bases left between them. Germline CDR1 reads SQVTM; CDR2 reads ANQGSEA. This CDR3 has 10 amino acids. The CDR3 DNA reads as TGCAGCGTTTCGGAGGGACGGGCTTTCTTT. Its protein product is CSVSEGRAFF.

The count of this clone is one. The rearrangement uses TRBV28 and TRBJ1-3, with D tentatively TRBD1 (5 bases). The ends were cut back, 7 bases at V and 2 bases at J, with 18 bases in the middle. The CDR3 contains 16 residues. CDR1 is MDHEN and CDR2 is SYDVKM in the germline V gene. Here the CDR3 reads CASTLVGGRTGNTIYF. The CDR3 DNA follows: TGTGCCAGCACCCTTGTGGGGGGTCGGACTGGAAACACCATATATTTT.

V and J are TRBV5-8 and TRBJ2-5, with D tentatively TRBD2 (7 bases). Between the trimmed V and J ends, which lost 3 bases and 5 bases, there was a span of 20 bases. This CDR3 contains 16 residues. Per germline, CDR1 SGHTS and CDR2 YDEGEE. The CDR3 DNA is TGTGCCAGCAGCTCACAGGGAGGGGGTTCGGGGGAGACCCAGTACTTC. Its protein is CASSSQGGGSGETQYF.

CDR3 residues: CAISEQGSYEQYF. In DNA, the CDR3 is TGTGCCATCAGTGAACAGGGATCTTACGAGCAGTACTTC. The J gene is TRBJ2-7, the V gene TRBV10-3, with TRBD1 as a possible D gene (6 bases). CDR1 ENHRY and CDR2 SYGVKD come from the germline V gene. Trimming shortened V by 3 bases and J by 4 bases, and 10 bases separated the two germline ends. The CDR3 consists of 13 residues.

The chain is built from TRBV6-5 and TRBJ1-2; 10 bases line up with TRBD1. Germline loops: CDR1 MNHEY, CDR2 SVGAGI. The length of the CDR3 is 15 residues. J lost 5 bases, V lost 6 bases, and 9 bases had no gene match. In DNA, the CDR3 is TGTGCCAGCAGCCGGGACAGGGGCCTCCAATATGGCTACACCTTC. Translation: CASSRDRGLQYGYTF.

The chain combines TRBV18 with TRBJ2-3; weak D call: TRBD2 (5 bases). CDR3 size: 16 residues. V lost 3 bases and J lost 3, with 16 bases in between. CDR1 KGHSH and CDR2 LQKENI come from the germline V gene. CDR3 bases: TGTGCCAGCTCACCGGTCGTGTGGACTTGGACAGATACGCAGTATTTT. This sequence encodes CASSPVVWTWTDTQYF.

This rearrangement joins TRBV7-8 to TRBJ1-1; 9 bases match TRBD1. CDR1 and CDR2 (germline): SGHVS, FQNEAQ. The V gene end was trimmed by 0 bases and the J gene end by 4 bases; junction bases not matched to a gene: 3. The length of the CDR3 is 15 residues. The CDR3 DNA reads as TGTGCCAGCAGCTTAGCGGACAGGGGTGCCACTGAAGCTTTCTTT. Translated: CASSLADRGATEAFF. The variable domain in full, with the rest retrieved from reference TRBV7-8 and TRBJ1-1, is GAGVSQSPRYKVAKRGQDVALRCDPISGHVSLFWYQQALGQGPEFLTYFQNEAQLDKSGLPSDRFFAERPEGSVSTLKIQRTQQEDSAVYLCASSLADRGATEAFFGQGTRLTVV.

This clone was seen a few times. This chain joins TRBV5-6 and TRBJ1-5; D not resolved. V gave up 1 base and J gave up 1 base, with 9 bases separating them. This CDR3 has 15 amino acids. CDR1 and CDR2 (germline): SGHDT, YYEEEE. The CDR3 loop reads CASSLTAGSNQPQHF. The CDR3 nucleotides are TGTGCCAGCAGCTTGACGGCGGGGAGCAATCAGCCCCAGCATTTT. Using reference TRBV5-6 and TRBJ1-5 for the parts outside the CDR3, the full variable domain is DAGVTQSPTHLIKTRGQQVTLRCSPKSGHDTVSWYQQALGQGPQFIFQYYEEEERQRGNFPDRFSGHQFPNYSSELNVNALLLGDSALYLCASSLTAGSNQPQHFGDGTRLSIL.